This is a list of T cell receptor beta chains from one sample in a study of T cells in Graves' hyperthyroidism and ophthalmopathy. Each CDR3 protein is one row after TCRdb ran MiXCR on the multiplex PCR reads. The repertoire holds about 290,000 distinct CDR3 sequences, with about an eighth as singletons. Input material: blood. The source of these receptors is a woman aged 40 to 50 with Graves' hyperthyroidism. The CDR3 runs from the conserved cysteine through the conserved F or W. A D gene is named only where the DNA matches it firmly. The size field is filled for only some rows; it gives once, few, many or a size class.

- | many | TRBJ2-7 | TRBV29-1 | TGCAGCGTTGGTTCGGGGGGCGAATATCGTTACGAGCAGTACTTC | CSVGSGGEYRYEQYF
- | - | TRBJ1-2 | TRBV6-2/TRBV6-3 | TGTGCCAGCAGTTACTCGTCCGGATCTAACTATGGCTACACCTTC | CASSYSSGSNYGYTF
TRBD2 | many | TRBJ2-1 | TRBV28 | TGTGCCAGCAGCCGTAGGGGGGGACTAGCGATCTCCTACAATGAGCAGTTCTTC | CASSRRGGLAISYNEQFF
TRBD2 | many | TRBJ2-7 | TRBV6-1 | TGTGCCAGCAGCAAGACCGGGACTAGCGGACAGCAGTACTTC | CASSKTGTSGQQYF
TRBD2 | - | TRBJ2-5 | TRBV7-9 | TGTGCCAGCAGCACCTGGACTAGCGGGAGAGTTCAAGAGACCCAGTACTTC | CASSTWTSGRVQETQYF
- | many | TRBJ2-1 | TRBV5-1 | TGCGCCAGCAGCGTAACCGGGACGTCTGAGCAGTTCTTC | CASSVTGTSEQFF
- | many | TRBJ1-1 | TRBV19 | TGTGCCAGTAGGTTGGACGGGAACACTGAAGCTTTCTTT | CASRLDGNTEAFF
TRBD1 | - | TRBJ1-2 | TRBV6-1 | TGTGCCAGCACCAGGGGGACAGGGGACGGCTACACCTTC | CASTRGTGDGYTF
- | many | TRBJ2-7 | TRBV30 | TGTGCCTGGGCCGGCTCCTACGAGCAGTACTTC | CAWAGSYEQYF
- | few | TRBJ2-5 | TRBV9 | TGTGCCAGCAGCGTAGATCCCCAGGGAAAAGAGACCCAGTACTTC | CASSVDPQGKETQYF
TRBD1 | many | TRBJ1-2 | TRBV7-2 | TGTGCCAGCAGCTCAGGGGGCCAGGGCTACACCTTC | CASSSGGQGYTF
- | - | TRBJ2-7 | TRBV18 | TGTGCCAGCTCACCAGGTCAGGGGGGCAACGAGCAGTACTTC | CASSPGQGGNEQYF
TRBD1 | many | TRBJ1-1 | TRBV27 | TGTGCCAGCAGTTTACATCGACAGGGGACTGAAGCTTTCTTT | CASSLHRQGTEAFF
TRBD2 | many | TRBJ2-5 | TRBV24-1 | TGTGCCACCAGTGACCCCTCAGGAAGGGAGGGGAGAGAGACCCAGTACTTC | CATSDPSGREGRETQYF
TRBD1 | many | TRBJ1-2 | TRBV29-1 | TGCAGCGTCGCGGACAGGGGGCTGCGTGGCTACACCTTC | CSVADRGLRGYTF
TRBD1 | many | TRBJ2-3 | TRBV12-3/TRBV12-4 | TGTGCCAGCAGTTTAGCGCGGACAGGGGGACCGACAGATACGCAGTATTTT | CASSLARTGGPTDTQYF
TRBD2 | many | TRBJ2-1 | TRBV12-3/TRBV12-4 | TGTGCCAGCAGTTACCGGAGCGGGAGCTCCTACAATGAGCAGTTCTTC | CASSYRSGSSYNEQFF
TRBD2 | many | TRBJ2-1 | TRBV5-1 | TGCGCCAGCAGAACCGGGACCCAGCGGGAATACAATGAGCAGTTCTTC | CASRTGTQREYNEQFF
- | few | TRBJ2-2 | TRBV2 | TGTGCCAGCAGTGAACTAGCGAACACCGGGGAGCTGTTTTTT | CASSELANTGELFF
TRBD1 | many | TRBJ2-7 | TRBV12-3/TRBV12-4 | TGTGCCAGCACCCCCGGGACAGGGTCCTACGAGCAGTACTTC | CASTPGTGSYEQYF
TRBD2 | many | TRBJ2-1 | TRBV12-3/TRBV12-4 | TGTGCCAGCAGGCGGACTAGCGGACACAATGAGCAGTTCTTC | CASRRTSGHNEQFF
- | - | TRBJ2-2 | TRBV11-2 | TGTGCCAGCAGCTTACGGACGGCACTACCCACCGGGGAGCTGTTTTTT | CASSLRTALPTGELFF
- | many | TRBJ2-5 | TRBV13 | TGTGCCAGCACCCAAGGGGCAGGTCATCAAGAGACCCAGTACTTC | CASTQGAGHQETQYF
- | many | TRBJ1-4 | TRBV20-1 | TGCAGTGCCCCGGGGGGATTTACTAATGAAAAACTGTTTTTT | CSAPGGFTNEKLFF
TRBD1 | many | TRBJ1-4 | TRBV6-1 | TGTGCCAGCAGTAAACCGGGACAGCTTAATGAAAAACTGTTTTTT | CASSKPGQLNEKLFF
- | many | TRBJ1-1 | TRBV28 | TGTGCCAGCAGTCCGCAGACAGAAATGAACACTGAAGCTTTCTTT | CASSPQTEMNTEAFF
- | many | TRBJ2-1 | TRBV20-1 | TGCAGTGCCTCGGCCGGGACGATCCACAATGAGCAGTTCTTC | CSASAGTIHNEQFF
TRBD2 | many | TRBJ2-7 | TRBV19 | TGTGCCAGTAGTACGAACGGGAGGGACTACGAGCAGTACTTC | CASSTNGRDYEQYF
- | many | TRBJ1-2 | TRBV24-1 | TGTGCCACCAGTGAAGACACCTACTATGGCTACACCTTC | CATSEDTYYGYTF
- | many | TRBJ1-1 | TRBV3-1 | TGTGCCAGCAGCCAACCCCAGACGGATATGAACACTGAAGCTTTCTTT | CASSQPQTDMNTEAFF
TRBD2 | many | TRBJ2-7 | TRBV12-3/TRBV12-4 | TGTGCCAGCAGTTTAGAGGCTAGCGGGGGGGGCGAGCAGTACTTC | CASSLEASGGGEQYF
- | few | TRBJ1-6 | TRBV12-3/TRBV12-4 | TGTGCCAGCAGTTTCGGAAGGACGAGCTCCTATAATTCACCCCTCCACTTT | CASSFGRTSSYNSPLHF
- | many | TRBJ1-1 | TRBV5-1 | TGCGCCAGCAGCACCGACGGGTACACTGAAGCTTTCTTT | CASSTDGYTEAFF